The 10 T cell receptor beta chains below all came from one sample that was sequenced in a study of beta chain features in type 1 diabetes. Investigators reverse transcribed all isolated RNA, so they sequenced expressed TCRB transcripts. Using immunoSEQ multiplex PCR, the repertoire was profiled, and TCRdb retains in-frame clones only, with some absent. The data contain around 41,000 clones, around 63% of them singletons. Regarding the study as a whole: When Type 1 diabetes patients were examined, their TCRB CDR3s proved moderately but significantly shorter in all four CD4+ subsets.

Their recognized antigens are unknown. The sequenced sample was Tregs from blood. The receptors shown here come from a young man with type 1 diabetes. Some clones in this sample may be carry-over from other donors' samples.

This clone was counted once. The chain recombines TRBV5-1 with TRBJ2-3; TRBD1 is a possible D gene (6 bases). This CDR3 is built from 15 residues. V lost 2 bases and J 1 base, leaving 11 bases between the germline ends. CDR1 is SGHRS and CDR2 is YFSETQ in the germline V gene. DNA for the CDR3: TGCGCCAGCAGCTTCCGGGACACTCGCACAGATACGCAGTATTTT. It codes for CASSFRDTRTDTQYF.

The rearrangement joins TRBV7-2 to TRBJ1-1, with 9 bases matching TRBD1. Germline V gene sequence: CDR1 SGHTA, CDR2 FQGNSA. J gave up 5 bases and V 5 bases, and 3 bases lay outside the gene matches. This CDR3 is built from 13 residues. CDR3 DNA sequence: TGTGCCAGCAGCCCTGGACAGGGGACTGAAGCTTTCTTT. Amino acids: CASSPGQGTEAFF.

This clone appeared a single time. The chain uses TRBV7-2 and TRBJ2-1; TRBD2 agrees at 11 bases. The CDR3 consists of 15 residues. CDR1 is SGHTA, CDR2 FQGNSA, per germline. V lost 2 bases and J lost 9; bases outside the gene matches: 6. CDR3: CASSLLLAGEGEQFF. For the CDR3, the DNA is TGTGCCAGCAGCTTACTACTAGCGGGAGAAGGTGAGCAGTTCTTC.

The table lists this clone with a count of one. The J gene is TRBJ1-6, the V gene TRBV19; no reliable D call. V was clipped by 3 bases and J by 8 bases, with 14 bases between them. The CDR3 contains 15 residues. Germline V gives CDR1 LNHDA, CDR2 SQIVND (reference sequence). Here the CDR3 reads CASSIGVAGYSPLHF. The CDR3 DNA is TGTGCCAGTAGTATTGGGGTTGCGGGCTATTCACCCCTCCACTTT.

The J gene is TRBJ2-6, the V gene TRBV5-1; a possible D gene is TRBD1 (5 bases). CDR3 size: 16 residues. The germline V gene has CDR1 SGHRS and CDR2 YFSETQ. V lost 4 bases, J lost 3 bases, and 14 bases lay in between. Here the CDR3 DNA reads TGCGCCAGCAGCCAAATAACAGGCTTTGGGGCCAACGTCCTGACTTTC. Its translation is CASSQITGFGANVLTF.

The chain is built from TRBV5-4 and TRBJ2-3; D perhaps matches TRBD2 (8 bases). Trimming cost V 4 bases and J 4 bases, with 16 bases left between them. In germline, CDR1 is SGHNT, CDR2 YYREEE (reference sequence). This CDR3 contains 15 residues. Written as DNA, the CDR3 is TGTGCCAGCAGCCGGGGGGGGACAGCCGCAGATACGCAGTATTTT. Its translation: CASSRGGTAADTQYF.

The rearrangement uses TRBV5-1 and TRBJ2-6, with D perhaps matching TRBD2 (5 bases). The CDR3 has 15 amino acids. CDR1 is SGHRS, CDR2 YFSETQ, per germline. Between the trimmed V and J ends, which lost 6 bases and 3 bases, there was a span of 13 bases. The CDR3 coding sequence is TGCGCCAGCAACGAGGGTAGAGGTGGGGCCAACGTCCTGACTTTC. Its protein product is CASNEGRGGANVLTF.

The rearrangement uses TRBV6-6 and TRBJ1-4, with D hard to call. Per the germline V gene, CDR1 is MNHNY and CDR2 is SVGAGI (reference sequence). The CDR3 runs 12 residues. V gave up 2 bases and J gave up 8 bases, with 6 bases separating them. CDR3 protein: CASSYVREKLFF. DNA for the CDR3: TGTGCCAGCAGTTACGTGAGGGAAAAACTGTTTTTT.

The chain combines TRBV14 with TRBJ2-1, with D uncertain. The CDR3 has 13 residues. V dropped 1 base and J dropped 4 bases, with 5 bases sitting between them. The germline V gene has CDR1 SGHDN and CDR2 FVKESK. CDR3 residues: CASSQAEYNEQFF. The CDR3 DNA is TGTGCCAGCAGCCAAGCGGAGTACAATGAGCAGTTCTTC.

This sequence joins TRBV6-5 and TRBJ2-7; 8 bases agree with TRBD2. Germline CDR1 and CDR2: MNHEY and SVGAGI. CDR3 length: 15 amino acids. V was pared by 10 bases and J by 7 bases, with 18 bases of the junction left unmatched. This CDR3 is CATLSGGETRVEQYF. CDR3 sequence (DNA): TGTGCCACCCTAAGCGGGGGCGAAACGCGCGTTGAGCAGTACTTC.